These 25 T cell receptor beta chains share one sample of origin, sequenced in a study of T cells after yellow fever vaccination. TCRdb itself ran the 5' RACE reads through MiXCR, one entry per CDR3 protein. Of fewer than 350,000 distinct CDR3 sequences listed, 3.6% are singletons. The sample in question was PBMCs, obtained on the day of the yellow fever booster vaccination. These receptors all come from a man younger than 35 who received the YFV17D yellow fever vaccine.

This clonotype was seen ten or more times. The CDR3 reads CASSLTVGSTDTQYF. The CDR3 coding sequence is TGTGCCAGCAGCTTAACGGTAGGGAGCACAGATACGCAGTATTTT. The V call is TRBV11-2, the J call TRBJ2-3; D unresolved. This CDR3 spans 15 amino acids. Trimming pared 2 bases from V and 0 bases from J, leaving 9 bases between. CDR1 SGHAT and CDR2 FQNNGV come from the germline V gene.

This clonotype has ten or more counts. The chain has TRBV12-3 or TRBV12-4 and TRBJ2-5; D is uncertain. This CDR3 has 13 residues. Trimming cost V 2 bases and J 2 bases, with 6 bases left between them. The CDR3 nucleotides read TGTGCCAGCAGTTTATGGGGACAAGAGACCCAGTACTTC. Translating gives CASSLWGQETQYF.

This clonotype has ten or more counts. The CDR3 does not close with the conserved phenylalanine or tryptophan, likely indicating a read error. No DNA is shown, since the ends of the CDR3 on it are uncertain; the CDR3 is the one TCRdb lists. This sequence joins TRBV11-2 and TRBJ2-5. Germline-derived CDR1 and CDR2 are SGHAT and FQNNGV. The CDR3 numbers 11 amino acids, ends counted. This CDR3 reads CASSLGQETKI.

A few counts support this clonotype. The chain has TRBV7-2 and TRBJ1-2; 10 bases match TRBD1. CDR1 is SGHTA and CDR2 is FQGNSA in the germline V gene. This CDR3 is 14 amino acids long. The V segment lost 5 bases and the J segment 8 bases; nucleotides outside the gene matches: 8. CDR3 DNA: TGTGCCAGCAGCGTTACCGGGACAGGGGACGGCTACACCTTC. Translation gives CASSVTGTGDGYTF.

In its sample, this clonotype was seen many times. This chain uses TRBV5-1 with TRBJ1-2; no clear D. Trimming removed 0 bases from V and 4 bases from J, with 13 bases in between. Germline V gives CDR1 SGHRS, CDR2 YFSETQ. The CDR3 contains 15 residues. The CDR3 DNA follows: TGCGCCAGCAGCTTGGATTCCCGGGAGCTCTATGGCTACACCTTC. It codes for CASSLDSRELYGYTF. Combining the CDR3 with reference TRBV5-1 and TRBJ1-2 gives the whole variable domain KAGVTQTPRYLIKTRGQQVTLSCSPISGHRSVSWYQQTPGQGLQFLFEYFSETQRNKGNFPGRFSGRQFSNSRSEMNVSTLELGDSALYLCASSLDSRELYGYTFGSGTRLTVV.

The chain combines TRBV27 with TRBJ2-5, with TRBD1 as a possible D gene (6 bases). Germline-derived CDR1 and CDR2 are MNHEY and SMNVEV (reference sequence). The CDR3 loop spans 13 amino acids. Trimming took off 6 bases at V and 3 bases at J, with 11 bases between the two ends. CDR3 protein: CASRWTVKETQYF. In nucleotides, the CDR3 is TGTGCCAGCAGATGGACAGTAAAAGAGACCCAGTACTTC.

This clonotype occurred many times. The chain joins TRBV4-3 to TRBJ2-1; D not certain. This CDR3 comprises 15 residues. V was shortened by 1 base and J by 0 bases, with 7 bases between the two germline ends. The germline V gene encodes CDR1 LGHNA and CDR2 YSLEER. The CDR3 spells CASSQGTSSYNEQFF. Written as DNA, the CDR3 is TGCGCCAGCAGCCAAGGCACGAGCTCCTACAATGAGCAGTTCTTC.

This clonotype came up many times. This chain links TRBV4-3 with TRBJ2-7; D not resolved. V was cut by 8 bases and J by 3 bases, with 14 bases left in between. This CDR3 has 13 residues. Per germline, CDR1 LGHNA and CDR2 YSLEER. The CDR3 reads CASVGGPRYEQYV. Here the CDR3 DNA reads TGCGCCAGCGTCGGCGGACCCCGCTACGAGCAGTACGTC.

The table lists this clonotype with many counts. The chain combines TRBV4-3 with TRBJ1-6; D unclear. The CDR3 consists of 16 residues. Trimming pared 0 bases from V and 7 bases from J, leaving 13 bases between. Germline loops: CDR1 LGHNA, CDR2 YSLEER. CDR3 DNA sequence: TGCGCCAGCAGCCAAGAGGCGGCAGGAACAAATTCACCCCTCCACTTT. As protein: CASSQEAAGTNSPLHF.

This clonotype occurred a few times. CDR3 coding DNA: TGTGCCAGCAGCCGGGACAGGTACAATCAGCCCCAGCATTTT. Protein sequence: CASSRDRYNQPQHF. V and J are TRBV6-6 and TRBJ1-5, with 8 nucleotides matching TRBD1. The CDR3 covers 14 residues. The V gene's germline CDR1 is MNHNY and CDR2 SVGAGI (reference sequence). With 6 bases clipped from V and 3 bases from J, the junction kept 4 bases outside the gene matches.

The sample holds many counts of this clonotype. The CDR3 DNA reads TGCAGTGCTAGAGAGATCCGGATTCCCCTCACAGATACGCAGTATTTT. The encoded protein is CSAREIRIPLTDTQYF. The gene calls are TRBV20-1 and TRBJ2-3; D gene uncertain. The CDR3 is 16 amino acids. V dropped 0 bases and J dropped 2 bases, with 15 bases sitting between them. CDR1 and CDR2 from the germline V gene are DFQATT and SNEGSKA (reference sequence).

The J gene is TRBJ2-1, the V gene TRBV29-1; 10 positions agree with TRBD2. The CDR3 covers 19 residues. Germline V CDR1 and CDR2: SQVTM, ANQGSEA. Germline trimming cut 2 bases from V and 2 bases from J; bases unmatched to any gene: 15. Written as DNA, the CDR3 is TGCAGCGTTGAACTCCTAGGGCTAGCGGGGGTGCAGGCCTACAATGAGCAGTTCTTC. It codes for CSVELLGLAGVQAYNEQFF.

This clonotype occurred a few times. The chain uses TRBV4-3 and TRBJ2-1; no reliable D call. The V gene lost 0 bases and the J gene lost 7 bases, with 13 bases spanning the gap. Germline loops: CDR1 LGHNA, CDR2 YSLEER. The CDR3 extends over 15 amino acids. The CDR3 bases are TGCGCCAGCAGCCAAGAAATGATAGGGCGAAATGAGCAGTTCTTC. It specifies CASSQEMIGRNEQFF.

There are many counts of this clonotype. This rearrangement joins TRBV28 to TRBJ2-2, with 9 bases fitting TRBD1. The CDR3 covers 15 residues. Per the germline V gene, CDR1 is MDHEN and CDR2 is SYDVKM. The junction had 7 bases not matched to a gene; V was cut back by 4 bases and J by 7 bases. In DNA, the CDR3 is TGTGCCAGCAGTTCTCCCGGGACAGGGATCGGGGAGCTGTTTTTT. Encoded protein: CASSSPGTGIGELFF.

Many counts were recorded for this clonotype. V and J are TRBV4-1 and TRBJ2-7; D call uncertain. The V and J ends lost 0 bases and 7 bases respectively, with 13 bases between them. Germline assignment: CDR1 MGHRA and CDR2 YSYEKL. The CDR3 runs to 14 residues. This chain's CDR3 is CASSQEAATPEQYF. The DNA of the CDR3 is TGCGCCAGCAGCCAAGAGGCGGCCACTCCGGAGCAGTACTTC.

This clonotype was observed a handful of times. This rearrangement joins TRBV2 to TRBJ1-2; D gene uncertain. Germline CDR1 and CDR2: SNHLY and FYNNEI. CDR3 length: 13 residues. V lost 4 bases to trimming and J lost 8 bases, with 14 bases between them. The CDR3 reads CASSVAPFSGYTF. CDR3 nucleotide sequence: TGTGCCAGCAGTGTAGCCCCGTTCAGCGGCTACACCTTC. The full variable domain, rest sourced from reference TRBV2 and TRBJ1-2, is EPEVTQTPSHQVTQMGQEVILRCVPISNHLYFYWYRQILGQKVEFLVSFYNNEISEKSEIFDDQFSVERPDGSNFTLKIRSTKLEDSAMYFCASSVAPFSGYTFGSGTRLTVV.

This clonotype was seen at least ten times. The chain is built from TRBV6-2 or TRBV6-3 and TRBJ2-7; no definite D call. Germline CDR1 is MNHEY and CDR2 is SVGEGT. This CDR3 has 14 residues. Trimming took off 2 bases at V and 4 bases at J, with 12 bases between the two ends. CDR3 sequence (DNA): TGTGCCAGCAGTTACGGGATGGCCCCGTACGAGCAGTACGTC. It is translated as CASSYGMAPYEQYV.

This clonotype was detected many times. CDR3 DNA sequence: TGTGCCAGCAGTGAATGGGACACTGAAGCTTTCTTT. It encodes CASSEWDTEAFF. V usage is TRBV25-1 and J usage is TRBJ1-1; no clear D. The CDR3 sequence is 12 residues long. Per germline, CDR1 MGHDK and CDR2 SYGVNS. With 1 base removed from V and 3 bases from J, the gap between germline ends came to 3 bases.

A few counts support this clonotype. The chain combines TRBV7-9 with TRBJ2-1; D possibly corresponds to TRBD2 (6 bases). The ends were cut back, 7 bases at V and 2 bases at J, with 15 bases in the middle. The CDR3 covers 15 residues. Germline V gene data show CDR1 as SEHNR and CDR2 as FQNEAQ (reference sequence). CDR3 in amino acids: CASTRRGFAYNEQFF. DNA for the CDR3: TGTGCCAGCACCAGGAGGGGTTTTGCCTACAATGAGCAGTTCTTC.

In this sample, this clonotype turned up many times. The chain carries TRBV7-2 and TRBJ2-6, with a possible D match to TRBD2 (5 bases). V lost 1 base to trimming and J lost 0 bases, with 7 bases between them. CDR1 and CDR2 from the germline V gene are SGHTA and FQGNSA. The CDR3 spans 16 residues. CDR3 nucleotides: TGTGCCAGCAGCTTAGTCGGGAACTCTGGGGCCAACGTCCTGACTTTC. Amino acid sequence: CASSLVGNSGANVLTF. The complete variable domain, with remaining parts taken from reference TRBV7-2 and TRBJ2-6, reads GAGVSQSPSNKVTEKGKDVELRCDPISGHTALYWYRQSLGQGLEFLIYFQGNSAPDKSGLPSDRFSAERTGGSVSTLTIQRTQQEDSAVYLCASSLVGNSGANVLTFGAGSRLTVL.

This clonotype came up many times. The chain couples TRBV7-6 to TRBJ2-7, with 8 bases aligning to TRBD2. V was clipped by 5 bases and J by 0 bases; unmatched bases: 3. Germline values: CDR1 SGHVS, CDR2 FNYEAQ. This CDR3 has 14 amino acids. CDR3 sequence: CASSRGGSSYEQYV. CDR3 coding DNA: TGTGCCAGCAGCCGGGGGGGGAGCTCCTACGAGCAGTACGTC.

This chain joins TRBV11-2 and TRBJ2-7, with 7 bases fitting TRBD2. The junction had 10 bases not matched to a gene; V was cut back by 6 bases and J by 2 bases. Looked up from germline, CDR1 is SGHAT and CDR2 is FQNNGV. This CDR3 has 15 amino acids. DNA of the CDR3: TGTGCCAGCAGTTCTAACCGACTAGCTCCCTACGAGCAGTACGTC. It encodes CASSSNRLAPYEQYV.

This clonotype was observed a few times. The CDR3 loop is CATRGGAAGELFF. The DNA for the CDR3 is TGCGCCACCCGCGGGGGGGCAGCCGGGGAGCTGTTTTTT. This sequence joins TRBV10-2 and TRBJ2-2; 9 bases are shared with TRBD2. Germline values: CDR1 WSHSY, CDR2 SAAADI. CDR3 length equals 13 residues. J was trimmed by 6 bases and V by 10 bases; bases with no gene match: 6.

This clonotype was found a few times. V is TRBV7-2 and J is TRBJ2-6; D call uncertain. The V end lost 1 base, the J end lost 0 bases, and 7 bases lay between the germline ends. The germline V gene has CDR1 SGHTA and CDR2 FQGNSA. The CDR3 contains 16 residues. The CDR3 nucleotides are TGTGCCAGCAGCTTAGGGCCGATCTCTGGGGCCAACGTCCTGACTTTC. Its protein product is CASSLGPISGANVLTF.

This clonotype was observed at least ten times. The rearrangement joins TRBV10-3 to TRBJ2-3, with TRBD2 matching 14 bases. CDR1 is ENHRY, CDR2 SYGVKD, per germline. The length of the CDR3 is 16 residues. J lost 3 bases, V lost 5 bases, and 4 bases had no gene match. CDR3 residues: CAISSGTSGGTDTQYF. The CDR3 DNA is TGTGCCATCAGTTCCGGGACTAGCGGGGGTACAGATACGCAGTATTTT.